The clone carrying this T cell receptor (beta chain) was recorded at least ten times. This specimen belongs to a study of T-cell reconstitution after alpha-beta-depleted transplantation in children. This CDR3 contains 14 residues. Trimming cost V 5 bases and J 5 bases, with 18 bases left between them. Germline V gives CDR1 DFQATT, CDR2 SNEGSKA (reference sequence). Unique molecular identifiers were used in preparing the TCRbeta library. TCRdb ran MiXCR on the PCR reads and lists one entry per CDR3 protein. The sample includes hundreds of thousands of distinct CDR3 sequences, 16% seen only once; the top ten take over 0.95%.

This sequence originates from a human donor who donated a stem cell graft to a child with acute myeloid leukemia. The sample in question was PBMCs from the stem cell graft donor, obtained from the stem cell graft. The chain carries TRBV20-1 and TRBJ2-5; perhaps TRBD2 as D (6 bases). CDR3 coding DNA: TGCAGTGCTCTCTCCTCGACTAGTCTGGAGACCCAGTACTTC. Translated, it gives CSALSSTSLETQYF.